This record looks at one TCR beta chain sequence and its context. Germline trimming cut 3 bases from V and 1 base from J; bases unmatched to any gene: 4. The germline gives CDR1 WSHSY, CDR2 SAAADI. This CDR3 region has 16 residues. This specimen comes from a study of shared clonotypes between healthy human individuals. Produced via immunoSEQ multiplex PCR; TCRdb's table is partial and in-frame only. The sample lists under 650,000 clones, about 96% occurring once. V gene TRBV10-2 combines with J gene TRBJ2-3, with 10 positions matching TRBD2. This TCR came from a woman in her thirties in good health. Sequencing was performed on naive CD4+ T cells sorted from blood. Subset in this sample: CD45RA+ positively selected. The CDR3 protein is CASSDLAGVGTDTQYF. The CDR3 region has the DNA TGCGCCAGCAGTGACCTAGCGGGAGTGGGCACAGATACGCAGTATTTT.